This T cell receptor (beta chain) was sequenced during a study of T cell changes during pregnancy in multiple sclerosis. This table comes from immunoSEQ multiplex PCR, and its TCRdb copy is limited to in-frame clones, with some not included. The repertoire holds about 35,000 clones, with roughly 90% as singletons. Deletions cut 3 bases from V and 7 bases from J, with 13 bases between. The germline gives CDR1 SGHTA, CDR2 FQGTGA. The CDR3 has 15 amino acids. This receptor was taken from a female donor with multiple sclerosis, enrolled in a pregnancy study. The specimen was CD4+ T cells from peripheral blood mononuclear cells, collected in the second trimester of pregnancy. The chain uses TRBV7-3 and TRBJ1-6; D is perhaps TRBD1 (6 bases). CDR3 protein: CASSFSGHRNSPLHF. The CDR3 coding sequence is TGTGCCAGCAGCTTCTCGGGACATAGAAATTCACCCCTCCACTTT.